The rows below give T cell receptor beta chains drawn from one sample of a study of neurological immune-mediated disorders. Each CDR3 protein gets one entry after TCRdb re-called the 5' RACE reads with MiXCR. The sample shows tens of thousands of distinct CDR3 sequences, around an eighth of them seen only once. Sequencing used PBMCs. Receptors were obtained from a woman aged 45 to 65 with HTLV-1-associated myelopathy (HAM/TSP). Both conserved end residues are part of each CDR3. The order of the fields is D gene, clone size, V gene, J gene, CDR3 length, CDR3 DNA, CDR3 protein. A D gene is named only where the DNA matches it firmly. Some rows have no size entry. The others give once, few or many, or a class for an expanded clone.

-	-	TRBV27	TRBJ1-6	15	TGTGCCAGCAGTTTCGGGAACTCCTATAATGCACCCCTCCTCTTT	CASSFGNSYNAPLLF
TRBD1	-	TRBV19	TRBJ2-1	16	TGTGCCAGTATAGATAGGGGGACAGGGGACTACAATGAGCAGTTCTTC	CASIDRGTGDYNEQFF
-	many	TRBV20-1	TRBJ1-3	10	TGCAGTGCTACCCGAAACACCATATATTTT	CSATRNTIYF
-	-	TRBV29-1	TRBJ1-2	12	TGCAGCGCTGAGGACACGGTTAATAGCTACACCTTC	CSAEDTVNSYTF
-	many	TRBV20-1	TRBJ1-1	13	TGCAGTGCTAGATGGCAGGTGAACACTGAAGCTTTCTTT	CSARWQVNTEAFF
-	many	TRBV10-3	TRBJ2-3	15	TGTGCCATCCGTGAGGAGGGGGGTACCACAGATACGCAGTATTTT	CAIREEGGTTDTQYF
-	many	TRBV20-1	TRBJ1-2	13	TGCAGTGCTAGAGGACAGAATAACTATGGCTACACCTTC	CSARGQNNYGYTF
TRBD2	many	TRBV11-2	TRBJ2-3	17	TGTGCCAGCAGCCATCTGATAAGGCGGGGGGGCACAGATACGCAGTATTTT	CASSHLIRRGGTDTQYF
-	many	TRBV7-9	TRBJ1-3	15	TGTGCCAGCAGCTTAACAGCGGGTTCTGGAAACACCATATATTTT	CASSLTAGSGNTIYF
TRBD1	many	TRBV10-3	TRBJ1-2	13	TGTGCCATCAGATCGACAGGGGCAGATGGCTACACCTTC	CAIRSTGADGYTF
TRBD1	once	TRBV28	TRBJ1-4	15	TGTGCCAGCAGTATGAGTGGACAGGGTGAACAAAAACTGTTTTTT	CASSMSGQGEQKLFF
-	many	TRBV29-1	TRBJ1-1	14	TGCAGCGTTCTTAAGGGGGGAGTGGACACTGAAGCTTTCTTT	CSVLKGGVDTEAFF
-	many	TRBV20-1	TRBJ2-3	12	TGCAGTGCTCTTCTCAGCACAGATACGCAGTATTTT	CSALLSTDTQYF
-	-	TRBV5-1	TRBJ1-2	14	TGCGCCAGCAGCTTGGAACTGGGGGCTTTCGGCTACACCTTC	CASSLELGAFGYTF
-	many	TRBV21-1	TRBJ2-3	18	TGTGCCAGCACCAACCCCGGCCAGGCGGTTTGGGGCACAGATACGCAGTATTTT	CASTNPGQAVWGTDTQYF
TRBD2	many	TRBV20-1	TRBJ2-1	13	TGCAGTGCTAGAGAGGGACTAGCGGCATGGCCGTTCTTC	CSAREGLAAWPFF
TRBD1	many	TRBV25-1	TRBJ2-7	12	TGTGCCAGCAGTGGGACAGGGCGCGAGCAGTACTTC	CASSGTGREQYF
TRBD1	many	TRBV20-1	TRBJ2-3	14	TGCAGTGCCCCTGGACAGGGGTTCACAGATACGCAGTATTTT	CSAPGQGFTDTQYF
-	many	TRBV20-1	TRBJ1-5	13	TGCAGTGCTAAGACACGGAGCAATCAGCCCCAGCATTTT	CSAKTRSNQPQHF
-	-	TRBV6-2/TRBV6-3	TRBJ2-1	14	TGTGTCAGTAGTTCTGTGGTAGAGGGGAATGAGCAGTTCTTC	CVSSSVVEGNEQFF
TRBD1	many	TRBV20-1	TRBJ1-1	13	TGCAGTGCGGAACACAGGGGGAATACTGAAGCTTTCTTT	CSAEHRGNTEAFF
-	many	TRBV5-1	TRBJ2-2	16	TGCGCCAGCAGCTTGGGAAGCATTTCAAACACCGGGGAGCTGTTTTTT	CASSLGSISNTGELFF
TRBD2	many	TRBV7-2	TRBJ2-1	15	TGTGCCAGCAGCTTAGAACCCTGGGGGGGGAATGAGCAGTTCTTC	CASSLEPWGGNEQFF
-	many	TRBV6-5	TRBJ1-1	13	TGTGCCAGCAGGGCGGGCGGGGAGACTGAAGCTTTCTTT	CASRAGGETEAFF
TRBD1	many	TRBV29-1	TRBJ1-1	13	TGCAGCGTGACCCGGGGACAGTACACTGAAGCTTTCTTT	CSVTRGQYTEAFF
-	many	TRBV28	TRBJ1-1	13	TGTGCCAGCAGTCCCCGCCTGTCCACTGAAGCTTTCTTT	CASSPRLSTEAFF
-	-	TRBV20-1	TRBJ1-5	15	TGCAGTGCTAGAGCGATCGGGGCTGACAATCAGCCCCAGCATTTT	CSARAIGADNQPQHF
-	many	TRBV5-1	TRBJ1-5	15	TGCGCCAGCAGCTCAGGGGATTACGGCAATCAGCCCCAGCATTTT	CASSSGDYGNQPQHF
-	few	TRBV5-8	TRBJ1-1	12	TGTGCCAGCAGCCCCCGGCGAGATGAAGCTTTCTTT	CASSPRRDEAFF
TRBD2	many	TRBV4-1	TRBJ2-1	17	TGCGCCAGCAGCCAAGGTCCTGCGGGGGGGGAATACAATGAGCAGTTCTTC	CASSQGPAGGEYNEQFF
TRBD2	many	TRBV6-2/TRBV6-3	TRBJ2-5	15	TGTGCCAGCAGAGAGCGGGGGGCCCGGGTGGAGACCCAGTACTTC	CASRERGARVETQYF
TRBD1	many	TRBV28	TRBJ1-1	13	TGTGCCAGCAGTTTACCAGGGGGCACTGAAGCTTTCTTT	CASSLPGGTEAFF
-	many	TRBV15	TRBJ1-2	15	TGTGCCACCAGCAGAGATCTAGCAGGGAACTATGGCTACACCTTC	CATSRDLAGNYGYTF
TRBD1	many	TRBV7-9	TRBJ1-4	14	TGTGCCAGCAGTCACAGGGGCTCCGGTGAAAAACTGTTTTTT	CASSHRGSGEKLFF
TRBD1	many	TRBV4-1	TRBJ1-1	14	TGCGCCAGCAGCCCGGGACAGGTCACCGGGGTGGCTTTCTTT	CASSPGQVTGVAFF
-	many	TRBV5-1	TRBJ2-2	15	TGCGCCAGCAGCTCCTTAGCGTCGAACACCGGGGAGCTATTTTTT	CASSSLASNTGELFF
-	many	TRBV2	TRBJ2-3	15	TGTGCCAGCAAAATTTTCGACGTCGCGACAGATACGCAGTATTTT	CASKIFDVATDTQYF
-	many	TRBV12-3/TRBV12-4	TRBJ2-1	12	TGTGCCAGCAGTTTCGGCCCCAATGAGCAGTTCTTC	CASSFGPNEQFF
-	many	TRBV7-2	TRBJ2-5	14	TGTGCCAGCAGCTTGGGCGGGGCCCAAGAGACCCAGTACTTC	CASSLGGAQETQYF
-	many	TRBV7-9	TRBJ1-1	16	TGTGCCAGCAGCGGCGGGGCAGGGGTTGAGAACACTGAAGCTTTCTTT	CASSGGAGVENTEAFF
-	many	TRBV6-2/TRBV6-3	TRBJ1-1	15	TGTGCCAGCAGTCGACTCCAGGGTGATGTCACTGAAGCTTTCTTT	CASSRLQGDVTEAFF
-	many	TRBV5-8	TRBJ2-7	11	TGTGCCAGCAGCACCGTCTACGAGCAGTACTTC	CASSTVYEQYF
-	many	TRBV9	TRBJ2-3	16	TGTGCCAGCAGCGCAATACCCCCCCCTAGAGGCGATACGCAGTATTTT	CASSAIPPPRGDTQYF
-	many	TRBV5-1	TRBJ2-5	13	TGCGCCAGCAGCCCCATTGGAGGAGAGACCCAGTACTTC	CASSPIGGETQYF
TRBD1	many	TRBV29-1	TRBJ1-2	12	TGCAGCGTTGCAGGGGGCGACTATGGCTACACCTTC	CSVAGGDYGYTF
-	many	TRBV20-1	TRBJ2-7	11	TGCAGTGCTAGCGGGTCCTACGAGCAGTACTTC	CSASGSYEQYF
-	many	TRBV12-3/TRBV12-4	TRBJ1-6	11	TGTGCCAGCAGTGGATATGGAGCCCTCCACTTT	CASSGYGALHF
TRBD1	many	TRBV12-3/TRBV12-4	TRBJ1-6	14	TGTGCCAGCAGTCAGGGACAGCCTAATTCACCCCTCCACTTT	CASSQGQPNSPLHF
-	many	TRBV11-2	TRBJ1-5	14	TGTGCCAGCAGCTTAGTACAGGGAGGACAGCCCCAGCATTTT	CASSLVQGGQPQHF
-	many	TRBV4-3	TRBJ1-3	15	TGCGCCAGCAGCCCCCGGACAGTCTCTGGAAACACCATATATTTT	CASSPRTVSGNTIYF
-	many	TRBV7-2	TRBJ1-1	15	TGTGCCAGCAGCCCAGTGGTGGGGGGGAACACTGAAGCTTTCTTT	CASSPVVGGNTEAFF
TRBD2	many	TRBV20-1	TRBJ2-3	18	TGCAGTGCTCTTGGGGGGGGACTAGCGGGGGGTCCCACAGATACGCAGTATTTT	CSALGGGLAGGPTDTQYF
-	-	TRBV20-1	TRBJ1-2	13	TGCAGTGCTAGAACAACACGGGAAGATGGCTACACCTTC	CSARTTREDGYTF
TRBD2	-	TRBV5-1	TRBJ2-3	16	TGCGCCAGCAGCTTGGTGGGTAGCGGGGGCACAGATACGCAGTATTTT	CASSLVGSGGTDTQYF
TRBD1	many	TRBV12-3/TRBV12-4	TRBJ2-2	14	TGTGCCAGCAAGGGCCAGGGGGCGGGCGGGGAGCTGTTTTTT	CASKGQGAGGELFF
-	many	TRBV15	TRBJ2-1	14	TGTGCCACCAGCAGAGGCGGGGGCCACAATGAGCAGTTCTTC	CATSRGGGHNEQFF
TRBD2	many	TRBV6-5	TRBJ2-3	19	TGTGCCAGCAGTCCGTATGCCGGGACTAGCGGGGGGGCCTCCGGTACGCAGTATTTT	CASSPYAGTSGGASGTQYF